The 7 T cell receptor beta chains in this list originate from one sample, sequenced in a study of blood T cell repertoires in COVID-19. Using immunoSEQ multiplex PCR, the repertoire was profiled, and TCRdb retains in-frame clones only, with some absent. Altogether a few hundred thousand clones are present, around 85% being singletons, with the ten largest covering approximately 5.3%. Sequenced: peripheral blood. These receptors were obtained from a human donor in a cohort sampled during active COVID-19.

V and J are TRBV4-1 and TRBJ2-7; 11 positions match TRBD2. Germline assignment: CDR1 MGHRA and CDR2 YSYEKL. The CDR3 length is 16 residues. Germline trimming cut 0 bases from V and 4 bases from J; bases unmatched to any gene: 5. CDR3 coding DNA: TGCGCCAGCAGCCAAGACGGGACTAGCGGCGGGTACGAGCAGTACTTC. Protein sequence: CASSQDGTSGGYEQYF.

There are a few counts of this clone. The chain recombines TRBV2 with TRBJ2-7, with 8 bases that match TRBD1. V lost 5 bases, J lost 7 bases, and 13 bases stayed unmatched. The CDR3 length is 15 residues. CDR1 and CDR2 from the germline V gene are SNHLY and FYNNEI. The CDR3, as DNA: TGTGCCAGCAGTCCTCCCCGGGACAGGAATCGGGAGCAGTACTTC. Translating gives CASSPPRDRNREQYF.

The chain couples TRBV19 to TRBJ2-7; 7 bases agree with TRBD1. Germline V gives CDR1 LNHDA, CDR2 SQIVND (reference sequence). This CDR3 contains 16 residues. The V gene end was trimmed by 7 bases and the J gene end by 5 bases; junction bases not matched to a gene: 17. The CDR3 protein is CASTTPKRGRNDEQYF. CDR3 bases: TGTGCCAGTACCACTCCAAAAAGGGGGCGAAACGACGAGCAGTACTTC.

V usage is TRBV27 and J usage is TRBJ2-7, with unresolved D. CDR3 length: 11 residues. Germline CDR1 MNHEY, CDR2 SMNVEV (reference sequence). V shed 5 bases and J shed 1 base, with 3 bases lying between them. This CDR3 is CASSPSYEQYF. The CDR3 nucleotides read TGTGCCAGCAGTCCATCCTACGAGCAGTACTTC.

A single count supports this clone. The chain combines TRBV4-3 with TRBJ2-2; D may be TRBD2 (5 bases). From germline, CDR1 is LGHNA and CDR2 YSLEER. Trimming left V 0 bases short and J 6 bases short, with 8 bases between. The CDR3 is made up of 14 amino acids. Written as DNA, the CDR3 is TGCGCCAGCAGCCAAGAGGAGGAAGCCGGGGAGCTGTTTTTT. Translated: CASSQEEEAGELFF.

V gene TRBV6-2 or TRBV6-3 combines with J gene TRBJ2-3; TRBD2 aligns across 7 bases. With V trimmed by 3 bases and J by 2 bases, 5 bases remained unmatched. Looked up from germline, CDR1 is MNHEY and CDR2 is SVGEGT. This CDR3 spans 15 amino acids. The CDR3 sequence: CASSYGGSLTDTQYF. CDR3 in DNA: TGTGCCAGCAGTTATGGCGGGAGTCTCACAGATACGCAGTATTTT.

The genes are TRBV4-2 and TRBJ2-7; the D gene is possibly TRBD1 (7 bases). Trimming took off 4 bases at V and 2 bases at J, with 15 bases between the two ends. Germline assignment: CDR1 LGHNA and CDR2 YNFKEQ. There are 15 residues in the CDR3. As DNA, the CDR3 is TGTGCCAGCAGCCTCGGAGGGGACAGTGCCTACGAGCAGTACTTC. It specifies CASSLGGDSAYEQYF.